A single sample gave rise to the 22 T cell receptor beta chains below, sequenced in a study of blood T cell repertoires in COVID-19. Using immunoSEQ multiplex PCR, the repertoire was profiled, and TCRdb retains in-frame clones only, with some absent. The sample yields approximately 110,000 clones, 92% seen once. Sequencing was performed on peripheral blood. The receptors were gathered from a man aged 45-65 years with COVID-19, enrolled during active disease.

The CDR3 nucleotides read TGTGCCAGCAGCTCCGTCAGGGGACGGGGAAACACCATATATTTT. Its translation is CASSSVRGRGNTIYF. The V gene is TRBV11-2, the J gene TRBJ1-3; TRBD1 might be the D (6 bases). V was clipped by 4 bases and J by 4 bases, with 14 bases between them. The germline V gene has CDR1 SGHAT and CDR2 FQNNGV. The CDR3 runs to 15 residues.

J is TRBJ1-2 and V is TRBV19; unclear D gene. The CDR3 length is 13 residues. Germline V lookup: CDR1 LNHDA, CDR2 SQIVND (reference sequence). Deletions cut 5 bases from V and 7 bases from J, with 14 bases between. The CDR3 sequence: CASSEEGIGGYTF. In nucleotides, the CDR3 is TGTGCCAGTAGTGAGGAGGGAATCGGTGGCTACACCTTC.

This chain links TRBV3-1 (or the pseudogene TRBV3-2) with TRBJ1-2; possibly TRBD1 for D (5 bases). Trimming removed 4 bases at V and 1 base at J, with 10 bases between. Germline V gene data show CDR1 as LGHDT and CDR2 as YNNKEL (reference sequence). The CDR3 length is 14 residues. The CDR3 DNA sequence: TGTGCCAGCAGCCCCTGGGACTTTAACTATGGCTACACCTTC. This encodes CASSPWDFNYGYTF.

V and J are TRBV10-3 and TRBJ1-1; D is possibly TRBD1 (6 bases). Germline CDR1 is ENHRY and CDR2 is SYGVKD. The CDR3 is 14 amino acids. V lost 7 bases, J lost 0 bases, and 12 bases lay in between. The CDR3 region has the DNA TGTGCCATCAAAGGGGGAGGGATGAACACTGAAGCTTTCTTT. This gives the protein CAIKGGGMNTEAFF.

The CDR3 DNA sequence: TGTGCCAGCTCACCACAACAGGGAGAGTTTGGTTCACCCCTCCACTTT. Its translation: CASSPQQGEFGSPLHF. V usage is TRBV18 and J usage is TRBJ1-6; TRBD1 is a possible D gene (6 bases). V shed 1 base and J shed 9 bases, with 16 bases lying between them. The CDR3 contains 16 residues. The germline V gene encodes CDR1 KGHSH and CDR2 LQKENI.

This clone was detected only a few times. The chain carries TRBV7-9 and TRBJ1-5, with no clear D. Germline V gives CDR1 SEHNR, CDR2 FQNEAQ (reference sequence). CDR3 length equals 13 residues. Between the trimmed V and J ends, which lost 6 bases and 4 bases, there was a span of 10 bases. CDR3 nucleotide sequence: TGTGCCAGCAGTGCGGGGAAGAATCAGCCCCAGCATTTT. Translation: CASSAGKNQPQHF.

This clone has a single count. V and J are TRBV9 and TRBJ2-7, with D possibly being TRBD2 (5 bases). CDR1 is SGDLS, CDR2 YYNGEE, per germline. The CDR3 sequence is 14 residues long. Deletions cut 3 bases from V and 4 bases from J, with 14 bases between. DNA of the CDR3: TGTGCCAGCAGCGGCACTCCTTCGGGGTACGAGCAGTACTTC. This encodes CASSGTPSGYEQYF. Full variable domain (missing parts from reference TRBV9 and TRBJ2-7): DSGVTQTPKHLITATGQRVTLRCSPRSGDLSVYWYQQSLDQGLQFLIQYYNGEERAKGNILERFSAQQFPDLHSELNLSSLELGDSALYFCASSGTPSGYEQYFGPGTRLTVT.

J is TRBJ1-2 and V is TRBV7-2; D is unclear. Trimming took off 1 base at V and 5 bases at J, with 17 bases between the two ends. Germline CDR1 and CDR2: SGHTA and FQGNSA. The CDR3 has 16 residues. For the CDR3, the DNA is TGTGCCAGCAGCTTAGTGTATTGGGCGTCTTCTTATGGCTACACCTTC. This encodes CASSLVYWASSYGYTF.

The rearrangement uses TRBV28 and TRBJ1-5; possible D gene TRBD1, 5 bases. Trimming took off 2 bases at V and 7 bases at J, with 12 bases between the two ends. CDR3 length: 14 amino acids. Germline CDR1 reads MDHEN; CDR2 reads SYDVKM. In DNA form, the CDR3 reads TGTGCCAGCAGTTTAACGGGGACTTGGCAGCCCCAGCATTTT. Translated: CASSLTGTWQPQHF.

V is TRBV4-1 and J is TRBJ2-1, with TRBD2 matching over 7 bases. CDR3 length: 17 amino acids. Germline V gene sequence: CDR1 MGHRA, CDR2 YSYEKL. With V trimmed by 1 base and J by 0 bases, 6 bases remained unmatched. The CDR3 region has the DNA TGCGCCAGCAGCCAAGCCGGGGGACTAAGCTCCTACAATGAGCAGTTCTTC. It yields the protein CASSQAGGLSSYNEQFF.

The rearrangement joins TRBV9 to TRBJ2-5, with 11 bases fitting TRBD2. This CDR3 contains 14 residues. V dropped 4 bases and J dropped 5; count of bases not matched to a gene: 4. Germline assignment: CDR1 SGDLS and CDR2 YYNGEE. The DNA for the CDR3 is TGTGCCAGCAGCACTAGCGGGAGCGGGGAGACCCAGTACTTC. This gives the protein CASSTSGSGETQYF.

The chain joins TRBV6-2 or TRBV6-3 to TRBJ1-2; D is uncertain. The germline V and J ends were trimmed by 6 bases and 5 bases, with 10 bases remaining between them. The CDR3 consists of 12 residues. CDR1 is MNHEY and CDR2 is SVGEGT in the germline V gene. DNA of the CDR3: TGTGCCAGCAGCCTGGGAGATTATGGCTACACCTTC. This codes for CASSLGDYGYTF.

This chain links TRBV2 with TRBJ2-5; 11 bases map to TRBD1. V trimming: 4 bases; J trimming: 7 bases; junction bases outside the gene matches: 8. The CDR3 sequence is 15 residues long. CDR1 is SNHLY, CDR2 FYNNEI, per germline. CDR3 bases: TGTGCCAGCAGTGTCCGGGACAGGGGGATCGTGACCCAGTACTTC. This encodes CASSVRDRGIVTQYF.

The CDR3 reads CASSLEGGVDTIYF. In nucleotides, the CDR3 is TGCGCCAGCAGCCTGGAAGGGGGTGTAGACACCATATATTTT. The rearrangement uses TRBV5-1 and TRBJ1-3, with a possible D match to TRBD1 (6 bases). Deletions cut 4 bases from V and 8 bases from J, with 16 bases between. This CDR3 has 14 residues. Germline-derived CDR1 and CDR2 are SGHRS and YFSETQ.

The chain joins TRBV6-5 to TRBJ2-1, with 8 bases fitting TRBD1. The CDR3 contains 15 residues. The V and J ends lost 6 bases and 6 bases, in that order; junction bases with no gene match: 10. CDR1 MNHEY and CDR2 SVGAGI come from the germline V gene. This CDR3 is CASSSRPDRANEQFF. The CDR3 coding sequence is TGTGCCAGCAGCTCCCGCCCGGACAGGGCCAATGAGCAGTTCTTC.

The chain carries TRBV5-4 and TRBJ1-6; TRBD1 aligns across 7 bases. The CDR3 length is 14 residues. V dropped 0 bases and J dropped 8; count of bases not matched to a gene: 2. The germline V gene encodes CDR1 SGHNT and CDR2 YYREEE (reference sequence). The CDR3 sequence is CASSLEGADSPLHF. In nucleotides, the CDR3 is TGTGCCAGCAGCTTGGAGGGGGCTGATTCACCCCTCCACTTT.

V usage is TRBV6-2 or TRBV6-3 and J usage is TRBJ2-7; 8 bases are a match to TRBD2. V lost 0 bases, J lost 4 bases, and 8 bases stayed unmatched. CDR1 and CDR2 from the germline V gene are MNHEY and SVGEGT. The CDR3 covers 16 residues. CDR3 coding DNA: TGTGCCAGCAGTTACTCGGTAGCGGGGAGTTCGTACGAGCAGTACTTC. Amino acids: CASSYSVAGSSYEQYF.

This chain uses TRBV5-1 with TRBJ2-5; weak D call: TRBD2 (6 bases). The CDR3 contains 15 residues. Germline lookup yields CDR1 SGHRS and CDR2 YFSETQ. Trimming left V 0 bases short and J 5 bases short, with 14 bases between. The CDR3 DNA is TGCGCCAGCAGCTTGGGGACTACCTTGGGGGAGACCCAGTACTTC. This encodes CASSLGTTLGETQYF.

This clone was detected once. CDR3 in DNA: TGTGCCAGTAGTACGGACAGGGGCGAGCAGTACTTC. This sequence encodes CASSTDRGEQYF. The V call is TRBV19, the J call TRBJ2-7; the match to TRBD1 covers 9 bases. The CDR3 covers 12 residues. CDR1 and CDR2 from the germline V gene are LNHDA and SQIVND (reference sequence). The V gene end was trimmed by 4 bases and the J gene end by 6 bases; junction bases not matched to a gene: 1.

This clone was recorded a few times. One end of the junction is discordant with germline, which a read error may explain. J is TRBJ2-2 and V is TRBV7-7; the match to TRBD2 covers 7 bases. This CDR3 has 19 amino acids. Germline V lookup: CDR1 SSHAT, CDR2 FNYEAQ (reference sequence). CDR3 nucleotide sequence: TGTGCTAGCAGCTCTGGGAGGGTGTGGCAGGAGGCGAACACCGGGGAGCTGTTTTTT. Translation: CASSSGRVWQEANTGELFF.

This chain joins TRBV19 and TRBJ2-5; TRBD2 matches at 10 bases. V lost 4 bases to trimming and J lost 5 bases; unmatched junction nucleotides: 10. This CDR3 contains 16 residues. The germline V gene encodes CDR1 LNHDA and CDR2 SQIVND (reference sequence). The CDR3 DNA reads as TGTGCCAGTAGTAGACGGGCTAGCGGGAGTGAGGAGACCCAGTACTTC. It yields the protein CASSRRASGSEETQYF.

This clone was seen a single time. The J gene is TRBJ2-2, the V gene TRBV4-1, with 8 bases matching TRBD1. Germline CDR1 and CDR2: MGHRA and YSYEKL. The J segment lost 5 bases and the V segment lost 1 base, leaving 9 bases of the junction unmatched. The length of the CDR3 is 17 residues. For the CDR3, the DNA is TGCGCCAGCAGCCAAGGCCTCAGGGGGCTGGGTACCGGGGAGCTGTTTTTT. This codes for CASSQGLRGLGTGELFF.